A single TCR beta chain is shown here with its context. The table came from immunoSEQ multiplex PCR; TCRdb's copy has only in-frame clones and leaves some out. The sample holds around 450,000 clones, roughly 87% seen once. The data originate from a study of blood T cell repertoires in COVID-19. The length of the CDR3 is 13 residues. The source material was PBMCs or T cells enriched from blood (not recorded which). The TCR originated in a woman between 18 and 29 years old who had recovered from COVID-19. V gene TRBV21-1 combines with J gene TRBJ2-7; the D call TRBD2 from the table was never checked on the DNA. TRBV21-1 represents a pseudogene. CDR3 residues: CASSPPSAYEQYF. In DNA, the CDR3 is TGTGCCAGCAGCCCCCCGTCTGCGTACGAGCAGTACTTC.